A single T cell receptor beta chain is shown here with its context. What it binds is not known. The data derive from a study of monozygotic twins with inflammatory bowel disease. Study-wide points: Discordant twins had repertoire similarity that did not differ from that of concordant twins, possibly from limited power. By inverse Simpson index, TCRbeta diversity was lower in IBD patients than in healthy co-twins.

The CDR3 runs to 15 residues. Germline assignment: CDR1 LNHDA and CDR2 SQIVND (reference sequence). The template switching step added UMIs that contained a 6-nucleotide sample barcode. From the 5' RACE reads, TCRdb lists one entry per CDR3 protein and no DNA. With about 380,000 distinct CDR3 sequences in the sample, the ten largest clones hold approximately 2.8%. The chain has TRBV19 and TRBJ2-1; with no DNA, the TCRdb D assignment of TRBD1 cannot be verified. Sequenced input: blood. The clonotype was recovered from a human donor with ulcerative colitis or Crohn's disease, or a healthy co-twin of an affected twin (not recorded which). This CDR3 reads CASSMDRGTWNEQFF. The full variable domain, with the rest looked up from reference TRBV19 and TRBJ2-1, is DGGITQSPKYLFRKEGQNVTLSCEQNLNHDAMYWYRQDPGQGLRLIYYSQIVNDFQKGDIAEGYSVSREKKESFPLTVTSAQKNPTAFYLCASSMDRGTWNEQFFGPGTRLTVL.